There are many counts of the clone carrying this T cell receptor (beta chain). Time point meaning: pre-sensitization, week 0. Treatment of the sample: therapeutic diphenylcyclopropenone sensitization with weekly scalp DPC. Each patch test followed a blood draw. Patients had alopecia, were aged 18 to 70, and were not pregnant. Source study methods: Sequenced samples showed a median of approximately 96,000 TCRs each, with counts running from around 20,000 to 690,000. TCRdb re-derived calls from the RACE reads in MiXCR, one entry per CDR3 protein. Here the V and J calls rest on TCRdb's processing, not on the authors' analysis. The data hold about 260,000 distinct CDR3 sequences, with about 8.1% observed a single time. The data were taken from a study of human T cells and chemical hapten exposure. The specimen was whole blood, collected in connection with sensitization to the hapten diphenylcyclopropenone (DPC). The TCR was taken from a woman in her 40s with alopecia areata. Some clones in this sample may be carry-over from other donors' samples.

CDR3 nucleotides: TGTGCCAGCAGCTTAGAGGGCACCCTAGGCTATGGCTACACCTTC. It translates to CASSLEGTLGYGYTF. The chain links TRBV7-9 to TRBJ1-2, with D uncertain. The V end lost 1 base, the J end lost 4 bases, and 13 bases lay between the germline ends. Germline V gives CDR1 SEHNR, CDR2 FQNEAQ (reference sequence). CDR3 length: 15 residues.